The 5 T cell receptor beta chains presented below share a single source sample, sequenced in a study of molecular identifiers for immune sequencing clone quantification (dated by TCRdb to 2016 to 2018). The method was PCR. Sequencing used a NextSeq 500. TCRdb cleaned the public reads at Q25 with fastp, built clones with MiXCR and kept in-frame beta chains. Rows with a matching CDR3 protein are joined into one entry that keeps the most common DNA and genes. The sample table records roughly 630,000 distinct CDR3 sequences; less than 30% of these occur just once. 0.78% of the sample comes from the top ten. Material for sequencing was naive CD8+ T cells from blood, with Jurkat cell RNA spiked in. This specimen's cell subset or site label, interpreted: FACS-sorted CD8+CD4-CCR7+CD45RA+ naive T cells. The origin of the receptors is a human donor in good health. Some libraries in this study had Jurkat cell RNA spiked in.

This clonotype was seen more than once but under ten times. This CDR3 is CASSSPPDRDYYGYTF. In DNA form, the CDR3 reads TGTGCCAGCAGCTCCCCTCCCGACAGGGATTACTATGGCTACACCTTC. This chain uses TRBV7-9 with TRBJ1-2; 7 bases match TRBD1. The junction had 11 bases not matched to a gene; V was cut back by 4 bases and J by 3 bases. Germline values: CDR1 SEHNR, CDR2 FQNEAQ (reference sequence). The CDR3 sequence is 16 residues long.

This clonotype was seen repeatedly, ten times or more. The chain couples TRBV27 to TRBJ1-5, with a weak D call TRBD1 (5 bases). CDR3 size: 15 residues. CDR1 is MNHEY, CDR2 SMNVEV, per germline (reference sequence). Trimming stripped 5 bases from V and 5 bases from J, with 16 bases between. DNA for the CDR3: TGTGCCAGCAGTCCCGCGGGGGACTTCGATCAGCCCCAGCATTTT. Translating gives CASSPAGDFDQPQHF.

This clonotype was recorded a few times. The V and J genes are TRBV4-3 and TRBJ1-5; weak D call: TRBD1 (5 bases). The CDR3 totals 15 residues. Germline V CDR1 and CDR2: LGHNA, YSLEER. V lost 3 bases to trimming and J lost 3 bases, with 12 bases between them. CDR3 sequence reads: CASSQGTGVNQPQHF. Here the CDR3 DNA reads TGCGCCAGCAGCCAGGGAACAGGAGTCAATCAGCCCCAGCATTTT.

With regard to this clonotype: The junction departs from germline at one end; a sequencing error may be responsible. The chain links TRBV27 to TRBJ1-2, with D uncertain. This CDR3 has 13 amino acids. Germline V gene sequence: CDR1 MNHEY, CDR2 SMNVEV (reference sequence). The CDR3: CASSLSPTYGYTF. For the CDR3, the DNA is TGTGCCAGCAGTCTATCCCCGACTTATGGCTACACCTTC.

This clonotype was seen repeatedly, ten times or more. V and J are TRBV19 and TRBJ2-7; possibly TRBD1 or TRBD2 for D (5 bases each). Trimming pared 7 bases from V and 2 bases from J, leaving 15 bases between. The CDR3 is 14 amino acids. Germline V gene lookup returns CDR1 LNHDA and CDR2 SQIVND (reference sequence). The CDR3 DNA sequence: TGTGCCAGTAAACCTAGGGACGGACCCTACGAGCAGTACTTC. This encodes CASKPRDGPYEQYF.